Listed here are 23 T cell receptor beta chains from one sample, sequenced in a study of regulatory T cells in long-lasting Graves disease. Time point noted: newly diagnosed GD, antithyroid drugs for less than 3 months. RNA isolated from PBMCs was used to make the TCR library. Construction of the TCR beta libraries employed iRepertoire HTBI primers in conjunction with Arm-PCR of CDR3 regions. TCRdb fed the multiplex PCR reads into MiXCR, producing one record per CDR3 protein. The sample lists approximately 350,000 distinct CDR3 sequences; 15% to 20% were seen once. The sample was also linked to a second study, of T cells in Graves' hyperthyroidism and ophthalmopathy.

Sample: peripheral blood mononuclear cells (PBMCs), taken at new diagnosis, from a patient treated with antithyroid drugs. Receptors were obtained from a woman between 18 and 29 years old with Graves disease.

There are many counts of this clonotype. This chain joins TRBV5-1 and TRBJ2-1, with TRBD2 matching 7 bases. V gave up 2 bases and J gave up 8 bases; unmatched junction bases: 10. The CDR3 runs to 15 residues. Germline lookup yields CDR1 SGHRS and CDR2 YFSETQ. This CDR3 reads CASSFWASGDYEQFF. The CDR3 DNA is TGCGCCAGCAGCTTTTGGGCTAGCGGCGACTATGAGCAGTTCTTC.

The sample holds many counts of this clonotype. The V and J genes are TRBV5-6 and TRBJ2-3, with no clear D. The CDR3 runs 13 residues. The V gene's germline CDR1 is SGHDT and CDR2 YYEEEE. The germline V and J ends were trimmed by 4 bases and 2 bases, with 8 bases remaining between them. CDR3 sequence: CASSRVLTDTQYF. The CDR3 nucleotides read TGTGCCAGCAGCAGGGTCCTCACAGATACGCAGTATTTT.

V is TRBV7-9 and J is TRBJ1-2; 8 nucleotides line up with TRBD1. The CDR3 has 13 residues. Germline CDR1 reads SEHNR; CDR2 reads FQNEAQ (reference sequence). The V segment lost 4 bases and the J segment 8 bases; nucleotides outside the gene matches: 6. CDR3 DNA sequence: TGTGCCAGCAGCTCCGGGACAGGTCTGGGCTACACCTTC. Its protein product is CASSSGTGLGYTF.

As regards this clonotype: This may come from a read error, since a much larger clone is one base off. V gene TRBV15 combines with J gene TRBJ2-4, with D possibly matching TRBD1 (5 bases). V was trimmed by 8 bases and J by 6 bases, leaving 14 bases between them. The CDR3 covers 13 residues. Germline V gives CDR1 LNHNV, CDR2 YYDKDF (reference sequence). The CDR3 nucleotides are TGTGCCACCGGCCAGGACAAGGGAAACATTCAGTACTTC. Amino acid sequence: CATGQDKGNIQYF.

The V call is TRBV24-1, the J call TRBJ1-2; D is unresolved. CDR1 is KGHDR and CDR2 is SFDVKD in the germline V gene. The CDR3 runs 14 residues. V lost 4 bases and J lost 4, with 12 bases in between. CDR3 in DNA: TGTGCCACCAGTGAAGACACGCTCTTCTATGGCTACACCTTC. Its protein is CATSEDTLFYGYTF.

The count of this clonotype is one. The chain combines TRBV7-2 with TRBJ1-2; D may be TRBD1 (6 bases). Per the germline V gene, CDR1 is SGHTA and CDR2 is FQGNSA. The V and J ends lost 3 bases and 8 bases respectively, with 25 bases between them. CDR3 length: 17 amino acids. The CDR3 spells CASSFRGGFTPQGGYTF. The CDR3 nucleotides read TGTGCCAGCAGCTTTAGGGGGGGTTTCACACCACAGGGAGGCTACACCTTC. Variable domain in full (rest from reference TRBV7-2 and TRBJ1-2): GAGVSQSPSNKVTEKGKDVELRCDPISGHTALYWYRQSLGQGLEFLIYFQGNSAPDKSGLPSDRFSAERTGGSVSTLTIQRTQQEDSAVYLCASSFRGGFTPQGGYTFGSGTRLTVV.

This clonotype occurred many times. V usage is TRBV2 and J usage is TRBJ2-1; 9 bases are shared with TRBD2. This CDR3 has 15 residues. CDR1 is SNHLY, CDR2 FYNNEI, per germline. V was pared by 8 bases and J by 7 bases, with 12 bases of the junction left unmatched. This chain's CDR3 is CASLMAGGGGNEQFF. The CDR3 DNA sequence: TGTGCCAGCCTCATGGCGGGAGGGGGGGGGAATGAGCAGTTCTTC.

There are many counts of this clonotype. The rearrangement uses TRBV4-1 and TRBJ1-5; 7 bases agree with TRBD1. CDR1 is MGHRA and CDR2 is YSYEKL in the germline V gene. The CDR3 consists of 16 residues. Germline trimming cut 5 bases from V and 3 bases from J; bases unmatched to any gene: 10. The CDR3 protein is CASSAQGREANQPQHF. Here the CDR3 DNA reads TGCGCCAGCAGCGCACAGGGGAGGGAGGCCAATCAGCCCCAGCATTTT.

In this sample, this clonotype turned up many times. V gene TRBV5-1 combines with J gene TRBJ2-5; 8 bases match TRBD2. The CDR3 consists of 14 residues. The germline V gene encodes CDR1 SGHRS and CDR2 YFSETQ. The V and J ends lost 0 bases and 5 bases, in that order; junction bases with no gene match: 3. CDR3 nucleotides: TGCGCCAGCAGCTTGGCGGGGGGGCCGGAGACCCAGTACTTC. Protein: CASSLAGGPETQYF. Combining the CDR3 with reference TRBV5-1 and TRBJ2-5 gives the whole variable domain KAGVTQTPRYLIKTRGQQVTLSCSPISGHRSVSWYQQTPGQGLQFLFEYFSETQRNKGNFPGRFSGRQFSNSRSEMNVSTLELGDSALYLCASSLAGGPETQYFGPGTRLLVL.

As for this clonotype: A much more abundant neighbour one base away suggests this may be a read error. The chain has TRBV9 and TRBJ1-3, with a possible D match to TRBD1 (5 bases). The CDR3 contains 17 residues. Germline CDR1 is SGDLS and CDR2 is YYNGEE. CDR3 DNA: TGTGCCAGCAGCGTAGTCCCCAGCAGGGCCTCTGGAAACACCATACATTTT. Translation gives CASSVVPSRASGNTIHF.

The chain combines TRBV19 with TRBJ2-2; D is ambiguous. V was pared by 2 bases and J by 3 bases, with 7 bases between. Germline V CDR1 and CDR2: LNHDA, SQIVND (reference sequence). The CDR3 spans 14 residues. The CDR3 coding sequence is TGTGCCAGTAGTATACGTCCGGACACCGGGGAGCTGTTTTTT. This gives the protein CASSIRPDTGELFF.

This clonotype was counted ten times or more. J is TRBJ1-2 and V is TRBV28; 7 bases fit TRBD1. The CDR3 is made up of 13 amino acids. V shed 6 bases and J 8 bases; nucleotides not matched to a gene: 9. Germline V CDR1 and CDR2: MDHEN, SYDVKM. CDR3 loop: CASRPQGEGGYTF. CDR3 bases: TGTGCCAGCAGACCCCAGGGGGAGGGAGGCTACACCTTC.

The rearrangement uses TRBV3-1 and TRBJ1-3; 7 positions agree with TRBD1. Germline CDR1 LGHDT, CDR2 YNNKEL (reference sequence). The trim removed 4 bases at V and 4 bases at J, leaving 13 bases unmatched. There are 17 residues in the CDR3. In DNA, the CDR3 is TGTGCCAGCAGCCCCACTCCCACTACAGGGGCAGGAAACACCATATATTTT. Translating it yields CASSPTPTTGAGNTIYF. The entire variable domain, with the rest obtained from reference TRBV3-1 and TRBJ1-3, is as follows: DTAVSQTPKYLVTQMGNDKSIKCEQNLGHDTMYWYKQDSKKFLKIMFSYNNKELIINETVPNRFSPKSPDKAHLNLHINSLELGDSAVYFCASSPTPTTGAGNTIYFGEGSWLTVV.

This clonotype was seen many times. This chain connects TRBV7-9 to TRBJ2-3; D may correspond to TRBD1 or TRBD2 (5 bases each). Trimming stripped 5 bases from V and 2 bases from J, with 20 bases between. The CDR3 is 17 amino acids. Germline V lookup: CDR1 SEHNR, CDR2 FQNEAQ (reference sequence). The CDR3 loop is CASSLGDHRSYTDTQYF. In nucleotides, the CDR3 is TGTGCCAGCAGCCTGGGGGATCATCGAAGTTACACAGATACGCAGTATTTT.

Points on this clonotype: With only one base between it and a far larger clone, this is likely a read error. The chain carries TRBV28 and TRBJ2-7; D uncertain. V was trimmed by 4 bases and J by 7 bases, leaving 23 bases between them. Looked up from germline, CDR1 is MDHEN and CDR2 is SYDVKM. The CDR3 runs to 16 residues. For the CDR3, the DNA is TGTGCCAGCAGTTACCGGACCCGAAGCTCCTACAATGAGCAGTACTTC. Translated: CASSYRTRSSYNEQYF.

This clonotype was recorded many times. The J gene is TRBJ1-5, the V gene TRBV20-1; a possible D gene is TRBD1 (5 bases). Germline-derived CDR1 and CDR2 are DFQATT and SNEGSKA (reference sequence). CDR3 length: 11 residues. The V and J ends lost 0 bases and 12 bases respectively, with 9 bases between them. The CDR3 nucleotides read TGCAGTGCTAGAGACCGGGACGTCCAGCATTTT. It translates to CSARDRDVQHF.

This clonotype was seen at least ten times. The genes are TRBV7-8 and TRBJ1-2; no reliable D call. In germline, CDR1 is SGHVS, CDR2 FQNEAQ. The germline V and J ends were trimmed by 5 bases and 5 bases, with 15 bases remaining between them. This CDR3 is 14 amino acids long. CDR3 sequence (DNA): TGTGCCAGCAGCCCGCGTACCCAGGCGTATGGCTACACCTTC. As protein: CASSPRTQAYGYTF.

This clonotype was seen at least ten times. DNA for the CDR3: TGCGCCAGCAGCTTGGAACAGTACGAGCAGTACTTC. Its protein product is CASSLEQYEQYF. This chain links TRBV5-1 with TRBJ2-7; D not resolved. V lost 0 bases, J lost 4 bases, and 5 bases lay in between. This CDR3 is built from 12 residues. Germline CDR1 is SGHRS and CDR2 is YFSETQ.

The V gene is TRBV7-9, the J gene TRBJ1-4; D may be TRBD1 (6 bases). Germline V lookup: CDR1 SEHNR, CDR2 FQNEAQ (reference sequence). The CDR3 runs 15 residues. Trimming stripped 1 base from V and 4 bases from J, with 10 bases between. CDR3 DNA sequence: TGTGCCAGCAGCTTAGTGCTACAGGGTAATGAAAAACTGTTTTTT. This gives the protein CASSLVLQGNEKLFF.

This clonotype was seen ten or more times. The chain employs TRBV20-1 and TRBJ2-1; 11 positions match TRBD2. CDR1 is DFQATT and CDR2 is SNEGSKA in the germline V gene (reference sequence). Germline trimming cut 2 bases from V and 10 bases from J; bases unmatched to any gene: 10. This CDR3 has 15 residues. In DNA, the CDR3 is TGCAGTGCTAGACTGGTACTAGCGGGAGTTCACGAGCAGTTCTTC. This translates into CSARLVLAGVHEQFF.

This clonotype was counted at least ten times. In DNA, the CDR3 is TGTGCCAGCAGCCAAGATTTCCAGGGTAACTACGAGCAGTACTTC. Its translation: CASSQDFQGNYEQYF. The rearrangement links TRBV4-2 to TRBJ2-7, with D perhaps TRBD1 (5 bases). The CDR3 is made up of 15 amino acids. V dropped 0 bases and J dropped 3 bases, with 12 bases sitting between them. Germline CDR1 is LGHNA and CDR2 is YNFKEQ.

A remark on this clonotype: This may arise from a read error, as a much more abundant clone is one base away. The gene calls are TRBV20-1 and TRBJ1-5; 9 bases match TRBD1. Germline values: CDR1 DFQATT, CDR2 SNEGSKA (reference sequence). This CDR3 is built from 16 residues. The ends lost 4 bases at V and 1 base at J; junction bases unmatched: 8. The CDR3: CSAKVQGAGSNQPQHF. CDR3 DNA: TGCAGTGCTAAGGTACAGGGGGCGGGCAGCAATCAGCCCCAGCATTTT.

The table lists this clonotype with a few counts. The CDR3 DNA reads TGTGCCAGTAGTATTAGCGCGAACACTGAAGCTTTCTTT. Protein: CASSISANTEAFF. The rearrangement uses TRBV19 and TRBJ1-1; no definite D call. From germline, CDR1 is LNHDA and CDR2 SQIVND (reference sequence). The V gene lost 3 bases and the J gene lost 1 base, with 6 bases spanning the gap. CDR3 length: 13 amino acids.